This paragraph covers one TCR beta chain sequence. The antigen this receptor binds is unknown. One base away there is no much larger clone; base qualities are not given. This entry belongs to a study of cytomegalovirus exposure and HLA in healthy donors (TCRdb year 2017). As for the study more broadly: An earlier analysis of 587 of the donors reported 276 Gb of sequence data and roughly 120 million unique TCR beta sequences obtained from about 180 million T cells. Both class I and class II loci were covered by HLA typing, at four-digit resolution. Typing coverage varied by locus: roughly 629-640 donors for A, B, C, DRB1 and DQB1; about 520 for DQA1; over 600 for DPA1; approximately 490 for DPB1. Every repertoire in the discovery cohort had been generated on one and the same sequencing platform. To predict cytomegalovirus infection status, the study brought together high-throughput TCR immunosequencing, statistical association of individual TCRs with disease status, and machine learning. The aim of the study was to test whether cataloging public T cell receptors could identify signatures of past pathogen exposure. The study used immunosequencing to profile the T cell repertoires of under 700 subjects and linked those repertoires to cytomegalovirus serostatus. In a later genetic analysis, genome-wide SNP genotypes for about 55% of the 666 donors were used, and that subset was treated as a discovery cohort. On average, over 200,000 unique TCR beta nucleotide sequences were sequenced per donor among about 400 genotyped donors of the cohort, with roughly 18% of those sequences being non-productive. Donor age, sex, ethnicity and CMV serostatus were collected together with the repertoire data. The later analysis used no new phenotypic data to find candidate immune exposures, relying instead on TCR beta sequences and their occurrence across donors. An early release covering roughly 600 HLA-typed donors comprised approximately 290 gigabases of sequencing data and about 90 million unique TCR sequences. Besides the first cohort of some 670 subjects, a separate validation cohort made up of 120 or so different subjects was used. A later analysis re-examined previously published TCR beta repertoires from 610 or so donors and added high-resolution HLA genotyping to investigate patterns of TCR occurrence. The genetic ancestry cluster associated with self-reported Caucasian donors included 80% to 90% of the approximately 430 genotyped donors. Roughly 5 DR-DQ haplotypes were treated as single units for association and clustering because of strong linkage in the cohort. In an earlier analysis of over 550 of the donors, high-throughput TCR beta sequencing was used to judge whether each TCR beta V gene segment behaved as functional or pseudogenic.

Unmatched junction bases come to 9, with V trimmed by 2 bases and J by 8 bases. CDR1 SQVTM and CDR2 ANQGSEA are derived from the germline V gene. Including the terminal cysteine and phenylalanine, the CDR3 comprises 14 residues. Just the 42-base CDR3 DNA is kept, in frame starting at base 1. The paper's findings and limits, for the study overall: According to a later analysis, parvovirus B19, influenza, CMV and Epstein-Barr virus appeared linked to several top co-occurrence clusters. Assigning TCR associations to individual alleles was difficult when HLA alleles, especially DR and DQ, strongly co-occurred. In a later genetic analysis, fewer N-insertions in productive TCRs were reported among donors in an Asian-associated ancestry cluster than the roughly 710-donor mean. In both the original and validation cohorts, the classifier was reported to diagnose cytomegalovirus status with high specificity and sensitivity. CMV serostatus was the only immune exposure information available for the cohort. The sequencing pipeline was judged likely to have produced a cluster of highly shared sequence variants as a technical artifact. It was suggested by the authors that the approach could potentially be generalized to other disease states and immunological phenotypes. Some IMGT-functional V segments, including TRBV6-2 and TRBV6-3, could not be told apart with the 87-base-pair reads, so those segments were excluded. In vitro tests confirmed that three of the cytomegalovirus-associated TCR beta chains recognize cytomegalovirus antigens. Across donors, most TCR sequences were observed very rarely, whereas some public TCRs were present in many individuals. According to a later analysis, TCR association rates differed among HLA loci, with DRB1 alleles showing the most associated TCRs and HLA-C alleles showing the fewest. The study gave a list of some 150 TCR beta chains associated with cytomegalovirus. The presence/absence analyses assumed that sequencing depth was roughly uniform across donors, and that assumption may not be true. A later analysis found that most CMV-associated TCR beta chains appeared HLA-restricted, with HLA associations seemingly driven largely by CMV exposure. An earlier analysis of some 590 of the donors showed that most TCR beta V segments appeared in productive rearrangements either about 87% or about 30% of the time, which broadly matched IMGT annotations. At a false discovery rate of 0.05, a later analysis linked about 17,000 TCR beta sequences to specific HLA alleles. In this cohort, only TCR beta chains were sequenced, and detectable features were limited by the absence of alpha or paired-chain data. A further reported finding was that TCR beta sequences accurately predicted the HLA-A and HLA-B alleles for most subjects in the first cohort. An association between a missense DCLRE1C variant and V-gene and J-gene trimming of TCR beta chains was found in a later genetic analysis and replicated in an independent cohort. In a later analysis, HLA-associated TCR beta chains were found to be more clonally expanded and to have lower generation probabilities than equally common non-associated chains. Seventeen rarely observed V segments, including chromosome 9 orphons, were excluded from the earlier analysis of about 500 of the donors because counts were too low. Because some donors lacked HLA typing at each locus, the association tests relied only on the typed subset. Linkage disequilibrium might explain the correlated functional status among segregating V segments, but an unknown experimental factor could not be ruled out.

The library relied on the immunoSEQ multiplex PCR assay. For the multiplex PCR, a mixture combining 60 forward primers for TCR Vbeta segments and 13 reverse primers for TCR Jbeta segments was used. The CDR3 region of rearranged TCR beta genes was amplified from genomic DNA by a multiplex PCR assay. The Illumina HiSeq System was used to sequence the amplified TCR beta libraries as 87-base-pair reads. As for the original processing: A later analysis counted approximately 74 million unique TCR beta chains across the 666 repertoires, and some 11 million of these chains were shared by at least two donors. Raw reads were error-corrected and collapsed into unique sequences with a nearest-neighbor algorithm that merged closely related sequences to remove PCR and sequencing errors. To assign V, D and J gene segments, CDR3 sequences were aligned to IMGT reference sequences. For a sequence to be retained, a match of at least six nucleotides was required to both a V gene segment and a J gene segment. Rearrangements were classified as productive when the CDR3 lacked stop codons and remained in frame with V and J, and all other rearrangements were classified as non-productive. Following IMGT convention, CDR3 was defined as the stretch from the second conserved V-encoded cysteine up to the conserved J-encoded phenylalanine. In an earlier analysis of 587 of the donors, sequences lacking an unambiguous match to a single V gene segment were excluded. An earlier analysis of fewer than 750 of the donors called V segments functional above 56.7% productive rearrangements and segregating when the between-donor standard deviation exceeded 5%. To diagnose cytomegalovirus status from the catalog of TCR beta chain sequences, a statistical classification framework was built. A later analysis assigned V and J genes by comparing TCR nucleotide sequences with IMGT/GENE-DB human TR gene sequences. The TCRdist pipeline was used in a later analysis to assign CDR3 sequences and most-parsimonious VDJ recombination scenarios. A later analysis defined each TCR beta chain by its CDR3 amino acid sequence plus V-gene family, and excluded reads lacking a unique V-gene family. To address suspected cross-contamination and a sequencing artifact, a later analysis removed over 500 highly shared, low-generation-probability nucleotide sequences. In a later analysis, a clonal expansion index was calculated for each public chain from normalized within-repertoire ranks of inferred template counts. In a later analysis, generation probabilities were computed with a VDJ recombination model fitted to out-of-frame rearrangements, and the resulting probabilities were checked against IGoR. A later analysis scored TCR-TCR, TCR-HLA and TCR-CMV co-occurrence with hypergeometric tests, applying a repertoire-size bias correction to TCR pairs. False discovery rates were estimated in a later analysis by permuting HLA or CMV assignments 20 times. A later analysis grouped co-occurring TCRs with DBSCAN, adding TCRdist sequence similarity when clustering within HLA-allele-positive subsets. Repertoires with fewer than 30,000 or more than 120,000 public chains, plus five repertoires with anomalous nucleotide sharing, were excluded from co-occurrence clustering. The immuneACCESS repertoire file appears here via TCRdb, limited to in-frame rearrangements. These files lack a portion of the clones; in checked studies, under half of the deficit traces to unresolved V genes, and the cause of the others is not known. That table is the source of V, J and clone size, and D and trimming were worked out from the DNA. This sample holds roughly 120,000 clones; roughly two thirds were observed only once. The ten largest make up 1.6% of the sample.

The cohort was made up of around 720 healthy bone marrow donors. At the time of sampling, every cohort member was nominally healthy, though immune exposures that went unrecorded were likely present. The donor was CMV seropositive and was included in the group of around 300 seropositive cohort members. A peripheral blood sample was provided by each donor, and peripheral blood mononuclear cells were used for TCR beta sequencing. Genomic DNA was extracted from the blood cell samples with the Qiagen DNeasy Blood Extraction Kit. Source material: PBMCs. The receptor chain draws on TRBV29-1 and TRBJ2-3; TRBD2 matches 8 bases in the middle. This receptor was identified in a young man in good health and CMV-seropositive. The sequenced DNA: TGCAGCGTTGAAATTGGCGCGGCGGGAGGTACGCAGTATTTT. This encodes CSVEIGAAGGTQYF.